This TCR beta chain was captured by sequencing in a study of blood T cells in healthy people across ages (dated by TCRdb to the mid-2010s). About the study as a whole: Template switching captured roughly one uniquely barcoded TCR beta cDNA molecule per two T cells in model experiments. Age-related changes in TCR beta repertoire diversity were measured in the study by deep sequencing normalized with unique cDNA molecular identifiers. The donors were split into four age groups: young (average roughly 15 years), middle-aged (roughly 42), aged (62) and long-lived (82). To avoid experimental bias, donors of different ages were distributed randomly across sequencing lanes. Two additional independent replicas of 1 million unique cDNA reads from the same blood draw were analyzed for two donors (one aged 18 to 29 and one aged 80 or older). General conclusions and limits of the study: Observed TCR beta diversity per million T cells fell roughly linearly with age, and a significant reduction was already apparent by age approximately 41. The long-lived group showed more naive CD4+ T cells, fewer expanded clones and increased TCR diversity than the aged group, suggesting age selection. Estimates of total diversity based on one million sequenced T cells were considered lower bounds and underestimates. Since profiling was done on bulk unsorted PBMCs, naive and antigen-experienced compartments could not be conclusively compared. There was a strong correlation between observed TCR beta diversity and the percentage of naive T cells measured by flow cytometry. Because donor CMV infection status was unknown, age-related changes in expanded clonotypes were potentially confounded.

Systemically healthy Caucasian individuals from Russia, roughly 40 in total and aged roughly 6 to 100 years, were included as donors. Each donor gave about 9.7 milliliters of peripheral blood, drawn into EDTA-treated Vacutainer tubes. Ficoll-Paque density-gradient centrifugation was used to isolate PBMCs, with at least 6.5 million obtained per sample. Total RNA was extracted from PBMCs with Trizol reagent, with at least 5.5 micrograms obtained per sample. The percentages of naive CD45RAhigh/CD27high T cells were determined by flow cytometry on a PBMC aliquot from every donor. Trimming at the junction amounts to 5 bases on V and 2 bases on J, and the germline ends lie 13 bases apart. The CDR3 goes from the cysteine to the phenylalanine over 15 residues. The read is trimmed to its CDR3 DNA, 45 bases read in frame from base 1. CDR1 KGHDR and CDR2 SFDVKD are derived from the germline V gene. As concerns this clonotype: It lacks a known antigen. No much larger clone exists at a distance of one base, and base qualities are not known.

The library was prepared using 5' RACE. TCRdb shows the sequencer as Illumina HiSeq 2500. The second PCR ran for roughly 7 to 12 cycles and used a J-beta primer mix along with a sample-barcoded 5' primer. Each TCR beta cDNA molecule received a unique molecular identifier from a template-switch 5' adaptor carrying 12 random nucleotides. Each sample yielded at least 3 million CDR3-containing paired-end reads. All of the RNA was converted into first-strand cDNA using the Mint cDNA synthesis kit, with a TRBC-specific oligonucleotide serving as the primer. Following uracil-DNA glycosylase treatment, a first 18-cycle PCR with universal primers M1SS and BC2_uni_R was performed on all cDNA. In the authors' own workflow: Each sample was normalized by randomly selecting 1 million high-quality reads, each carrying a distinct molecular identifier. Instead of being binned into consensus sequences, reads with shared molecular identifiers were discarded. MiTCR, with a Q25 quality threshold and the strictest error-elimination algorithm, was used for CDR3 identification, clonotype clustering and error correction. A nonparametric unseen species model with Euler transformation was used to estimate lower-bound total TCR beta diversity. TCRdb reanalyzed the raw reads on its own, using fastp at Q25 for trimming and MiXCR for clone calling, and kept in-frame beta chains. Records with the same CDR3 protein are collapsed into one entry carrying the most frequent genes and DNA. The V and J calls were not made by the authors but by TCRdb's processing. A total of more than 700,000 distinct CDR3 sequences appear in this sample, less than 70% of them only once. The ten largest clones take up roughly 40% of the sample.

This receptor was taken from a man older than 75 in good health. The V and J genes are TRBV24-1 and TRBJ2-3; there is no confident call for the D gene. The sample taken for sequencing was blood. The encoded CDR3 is CATSVGNDLTDTQYF. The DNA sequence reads TGTGCCACCAGTGTGGGCAATGACCTCACAGATACGCAGTATTTT.